The next 22 T cell receptor beta chains were all read from a single sample in a study of blood T cell repertoires in COVID-19. Measured with immunoSEQ multiplex PCR; TCRdb has only the in-frame clones, and not every one. Altogether 55,000 to 80,000 clones are present, over 70% being singletons, with the ten largest covering approximately 2.5%. Sequences were obtained from peripheral blood. These TCRs come from a human donor in a cohort sampled during active COVID-19.

V usage is TRBV21-1 and J usage is TRBJ2-1; no check of the table's D call, TRBD1, against the DNA was made. TRBV21-1 constitutes a pseudogene. This CDR3 is 16 amino acids long. The CDR3 coding sequence is TGTGCCAGCAGCAACAATTCGGGACAGTGTAAAAATGAGCAGTTCTTC. This encodes CASSNNSGQCKNEQFF.

This chain joins TRBV28 and TRBJ2-1, with TRBD2 identical over 11 bases. The CDR3 runs to 16 residues. With V trimmed by 4 bases and J by 2 bases, 4 bases remained unmatched. The V gene's germline CDR1 is MDHEN and CDR2 SYDVKM. The CDR3 here is CASSSLAGVTYNEQFF. In nucleotides, the CDR3 is TGTGCCAGCAGTTCACTAGCGGGGGTGACCTACAATGAGCAGTTCTTC.

V gene TRBV28 combines with J gene TRBJ2-2, with 7 bases identical to TRBD2. CDR1 MDHEN and CDR2 SYDVKM come from the germline V gene. The CDR3 loop spans 14 amino acids. V shed 3 bases and J 4 bases; nucleotides not matched to a gene: 2. CDR3: CASSFGGTTGELFF. CDR3 DNA sequence: TGTGCCAGCAGTTTCGGGGGGACCACCGGGGAGCTGTTTTTT. Complete variable domain (other parts from reference TRBV28 and TRBJ2-2): DVKVTQSSRYLVKRTGEKVFLECVQDMDHENMFWYRQDPGLGLRLIYFSYDVKMKEKGDIPEGYSVSREKKERFSLILESASTNQTSMYLCASSFGGTTGELFFGEGSRLTVL.

This sequence joins TRBV4-1 and TRBJ2-7; unclear D gene. Looked up from germline, CDR1 is MGHRA and CDR2 is YSYEKL. V lost 1 base and J 5 bases, leaving 18 bases between the germline ends. The CDR3 has 16 amino acids. Here the CDR3 DNA reads TGCGCCAGCAGCCAAGTTGTGCTCGGGTTCGTCCACGAGCAGTACTTC. Its translation is CASSQVVLGFVHEQYF.

The chain employs TRBV7-2 and TRBJ1-2, with D possibly matching TRBD1 (6 bases). The germline V gene has CDR1 SGHTA and CDR2 FQGNSA. CDR3 length: 13 amino acids. The ends were cut back, 6 bases at V and 4 bases at J, with 12 bases in the middle. CDR3 DNA sequence: TGTGCCAGCAGGTCTACAGGGCGCTATGGCTACACCTTC. Its translation: CASRSTGRYGYTF.

This sequence joins TRBV24-1 and TRBJ1-2, with 7 bases lining up with TRBD1. The CDR3 consists of 14 residues. J was trimmed by 2 bases and V by 4 bases; bases with no gene match: 3. The V gene's germline CDR1 is KGHDR and CDR2 SFDVKD. DNA of the CDR3: TGTGCCACCAGTGAAGGGACAGAGAACTATGGCTACACCTTC. As protein: CATSEGTENYGYTF.

CDR3 sequence reads: CASSPSGVGANVLTF. DNA of the CDR3: TGTGCCAGCAGTCCTTCGGGGGTTGGGGCCAACGTCCTGACTTTC. The chain uses TRBV28 and TRBJ2-6; tentatively, D is TRBD2 (6 bases). This CDR3 has 15 amino acids. V dropped 5 bases and J dropped 3 bases, with 11 bases sitting between them. The germline CDR1 and CDR2 sequences are MDHEN and SYDVKM.

The chain recombines TRBV7-2 with TRBJ2-1; 11 bases are shared with TRBD1. Germline CDR1 is SGHTA and CDR2 is FQGNSA. V shed 4 bases and J 2 bases; nucleotides not matched to a gene: 1. The CDR3 consists of 15 residues. The CDR3 DNA reads TGTGCCAGCAGCTCGGACAGGGGGCCCTACAATGAGCAGTTCTTC. Amino acids: CASSSDRGPYNEQFF.

This chain uses TRBV2 with TRBJ2-1, with TRBD2 matching over 13 bases. V lost 4 bases and J lost 5; bases outside the gene matches: 5. The CDR3 sequence is 16 residues long. Germline assignment: CDR1 SNHLY and CDR2 FYNNEI. Here the CDR3 reads CASSGLAGGINNEQFF. CDR3 nucleotide sequence: TGTGCCAGCAGTGGACTAGCGGGGGGCATTAACAATGAGCAGTTCTTC.

This chain connects TRBV27 to TRBJ2-5; 7 bases are a match to TRBD2. V lost 5 bases to trimming and J lost 5 bases; unmatched junction nucleotides: 5. Germline V gene sequence: CDR1 MNHEY, CDR2 SMNVEV (reference sequence). The CDR3 totals 13 residues. CDR3 region: CASSAGDKETQYF. CDR3 coding DNA: TGTGCCAGCAGTGCGGGAGATAAGGAGACCCAGTACTTC.

The CDR3 bases are TGCGCCAGCAGCCACACGCGTTTGACACGATCCTACAATGAGCAGTTCTTC. It specifies CASSHTRLTRSYNEQFF. The rearrangement links TRBV4-1 to TRBJ2-1; D is uncertain. Trimming pared 3 bases from V and 1 base from J, leaving 16 bases between. CDR3 length equals 17 residues. Germline V gene lookup returns CDR1 MGHRA and CDR2 YSYEKL.

J is TRBJ2-7 and V is TRBV28, with D uncertain. Deletions cut 8 bases from V and 0 bases from J, with 5 bases between. The CDR3 has 11 residues. In germline, CDR1 is MDHEN, CDR2 SYDVKM. The CDR3 sequence: CASHSSYEQYF. In DNA form, the CDR3 reads TGTGCCAGCCACAGCTCCTACGAGCAGTACTTC.

The CDR3 sequence is CASSLVAVTGSTISEKLFF. The CDR3 region has the DNA TGTGCCAGCAGCTTAGTAGCCGTGACAGGGTCGACGATTAGCGAAAAACTGTTTTTT. The rearrangement links TRBV7-6 to TRBJ1-4, with TRBD1 identical over 7 bases. Losses at the gene ends were 1 base for V and 8 bases for J; bases not matched to a gene: 19. Looked up from germline, CDR1 is SGHVS and CDR2 is FNYEAQ. This CDR3 contains 19 residues. The full variable domain, with the rest looked up from reference TRBV7-6 and TRBJ1-4, is GAGVSQSPRYKVTKRGQDVALRCDPISGHVSLYWYRQALGQGPEFLTYFNYEAQQDKSGLPNDRFSAERPEGSISTLTIQRTEQRDSAMYRCASSLVAVTGSTISEKLFFGSGTQLSVL.

The gene calls are TRBV6-5 and TRBJ2-2; D call uncertain. Trimming took off 2 bases at V and 7 bases at J, with 5 bases between the two ends. The CDR3 is 12 amino acids. CDR1 is MNHEY, CDR2 SVGAGI, per germline. The CDR3 reads CASSYPNGELFF. The CDR3 region has the DNA TGTGCCAGCAGTTACCCCAACGGGGAGCTGTTTTTT.

This chain links TRBV9 with TRBJ1-5, with 10 nucleotides matching TRBD1. This CDR3 is 14 amino acids long. J was trimmed by 5 bases and V by 5 bases; bases with no gene match: 4. Germline CDR1 is SGDLS and CDR2 is YYNGEE. The CDR3 protein is CASSRGTGDQPQHF. The CDR3 DNA sequence: TGTGCCAGCAGTAGGGGGACAGGGGATCAGCCCCAGCATTTT.

The rearrangement joins TRBV4-2 to TRBJ2-2, with D unresolved. V was shortened by 4 bases and J by 5 bases, with 11 bases between the two germline ends. Germline V gene sequence: CDR1 LGHNA, CDR2 YNFKEQ. CDR3 size: 14 residues. CDR3 sequence reads: CASSRGGRTGELFF. DNA of the CDR3: TGTGCCAGCAGCCGTGGCGGCCGGACCGGGGAGCTGTTTTTT.

V usage is TRBV10-1 and J usage is TRBJ2-7; a possible D gene is TRBD1 (6 bases). Trimming cost V 11 bases and J 4 bases, with 27 bases left between them. The CDR3 is 16 amino acids. Germline V gene sequence: CDR1 WNHNN, CDR2 SYGVQD (reference sequence). Here the CDR3 reads CAFPPWGSDRKYEQYF. The CDR3 nucleotides are TGCGCCTTCCCCCCCTGGGGGTCGGACAGAAAGTACGAGCAGTACTTC.

This clone was seen a handful of times. The rearrangement uses TRBV7-8 and TRBJ2-7; D remains ambiguous. Germline lookup yields CDR1 SGHVS and CDR2 FQNEAQ. The CDR3 runs 14 residues. Between the trimmed V and J ends, which lost 5 bases and 6 bases, there was a span of 17 bases. The CDR3 DNA sequence: TGTGCCAGCAGCCGGGCCCAGGATATATTCGAGCAGTACTTC. This sequence encodes CASSRAQDIFEQYF.

This clone was seen only once. The chain joins TRBV2 to TRBJ1-1; the D gene is possibly TRBD1 (6 bases). CDR3 size: 15 residues. The germline gives CDR1 SNHLY, CDR2 FYNNEI. V was pared by 6 bases and J by 3 bases, with 17 bases between. The CDR3 DNA sequence: TGTGCCAGCAGGGCCGGGACATCAGGACACACTGAAGCTTTCTTT. It specifies CASRAGTSGHTEAFF.

The gene calls are TRBV19 and TRBJ1-1, with D uncertain. V was shortened by 1 base and J by 1 base, with 10 bases between the two germline ends. This CDR3 contains 15 residues. CDR1 LNHDA and CDR2 SQIVND come from the germline V gene (reference sequence). The CDR3 DNA follows: TGTGCCAGTAGTATAGGCCCTACCGGGAACACTGAAGCTTTCTTT. Its protein is CASSIGPTGNTEAFF.

This chain joins TRBV5-8 and TRBJ2-1, with D tentatively TRBD2 (7 bases). Trimming shortened V by 4 bases and J by 7 bases, and 27 bases separated the two germline ends. The CDR3 extends over 18 amino acids. Germline CDR1 SGHTS, CDR2 YDEGEE. The CDR3 sequence is CASSLWQITGGGGNEQFF. For the CDR3, the DNA is TGTGCCAGCAGCCTCTGGCAAATCACGGGCGGGGGCGGAAATGAGCAGTTCTTC.

The chain employs TRBV4-3 and TRBJ1-2; TRBD1 matches at 9 bases. CDR3 length: 13 amino acids. Germline V CDR1 and CDR2: LGHNA, YSLEER. V shed 4 bases, J shed 8 bases, and the junction held 5 bases outside the gene matches. CDR3 protein: CASSRTGVKGYTF. The CDR3 DNA reads TGCGCCAGCAGCCGGACAGGGGTCAAAGGCTACACCTTC.